Here is one TCR beta chain with its context. Its antigen is not identified. Relative to the germline gene, one junction end is altered; a read error may explain this. The CDR3 loop spans 15 amino acids. Germline assignment: CDR1 SQVTM and CDR2 ANQGSEA. The sample belongs to a study of cytomegalovirus exposure and HLA in healthy donors. The PCR had 60 Vbeta and 13 Jbeta primers. As handled by the study authors: As a later analysis found, there were 60 million to 90 million unique TCR beta chains, of which around 9.9 million were shared. Measured with immunoSEQ multiplex PCR; TCRdb has only the in-frame clones, and not every one. D and trimming were read from the DNA, whereas the V and J calls and clone size are those reported in that table. The sample holds roughly 220,000 clones; approximately 79% are singletons and the top ten take roughly 1.5%. Donors showed nominal health when sampled, although they likely had unrecorded immune exposures.

Study outcomes and limitations: Later findings reportedly placed an Asian-associated ancestry cluster below the roughly 700-donor mean for N-insertions. Several top significant clusters appeared, in a later analysis, to be linked to common viral pathogens.

The sequence came from a man aged 50-60 years in good health and CMV-seronegative. The V call is TRBV29-1, the J call TRBJ2-1; 9 bases are a match to TRBD1. Sequences were obtained from PBMCs. Here the CDR3 reads CSAEKRDRAYNEQFF. CDR3 nucleotide sequence: TGCAGCGCTGAAAAACGGGACAGGGCTTACAATGAGCAGTTCTTC.